This TCR beta chain was recovered during a study of T cells after yellow fever vaccination. This clonotype was found many times. The length of the CDR3 is 14 residues. Germline V gene lookup returns CDR1 SGHTA and CDR2 FQGNSA. Trimming took 9 bases from V and 7 from J; bases not matched to a gene: 10. Generation of TCR cDNA used 5'RACE template switching (which added a universal primer site and UMIs). Via MiXCR, TCRdb re-called the 5' RACE reads, giving one row per CDR3 protein. The table has about 230,000 distinct CDR3 sequences, approximately 6.3% seen once; the top ten hold approximately 1.1%. The starting material was CD4+ T cells sorted from PBMCs, obtained on the day of the yellow fever booster vaccination. The sequence was collected from a man in his thirties or forties who received the YFV17D yellow fever vaccine. The gene calls are TRBV7-2 and TRBJ2-1; 9 bases map to TRBD2. In DNA, the CDR3 is TGTGCCAGTATCCGACTAGCGGAAGGAAATGAGCAGTTCTTC. Translated, it gives CASIRLAEGNEQFF.